Sequencing of this TCR beta chain was carried out in a study of cytomegalovirus exposure and HLA in healthy donors. Study information: From donors who were HLA-typed, an early data release held approximately 80 million unique TCRs.

The CDR3 covers 13 residues. Germline lookup yields CDR1 MRHNA and CDR2 SNTAGT. V was pared by 11 bases and J by 10 bases, with 20 bases between. Amplification used 60 Vbeta primers and 13 Jbeta primers. Method: immunoSEQ multiplex PCR; TCRdb's copy keeps in-frame clones and lacks some. The table has some 110,000 clones, roughly 76% seen once. The sequenced sample was PBMCs. The receptor was isolated from a man in his fifties or sixties in good health and CMV-seropositive. The chain combines TRBV6-4 with TRBJ2-2; D perhaps matches TRBD2 (6 bases). CDR3 coding DNA: TGTGCCTTATCGGGGAGGAGCAGGGAGGAGCTGTTTTTT. Residues: CALSGRSREELFF.